These 4 T cell receptor beta chains were sequenced from one sample in a study of beta chain features in type 1 diabetes. For these receptors, no antigen is known. Sequencing targeted expressed TCRB transcripts, as all isolated RNA had been reverse transcribed. Here immunoSEQ multiplex PCR was the method, and the copy in TCRdb shows in-frame clones only, minus some. The data show over 150,000 clones, 7.8% seen once. Study findings and constraints: The study found moderately but significantly shorter TCRB CDR3s in all four CD4+ subsets of Type 1 diabetes patients.

What was sequenced was central memory CD4+ T cells from blood. These receptors came from a middle-aged woman with type 1 diabetes.

A few counts support this clone. The CDR3 region has the DNA TGCGCCAGCAGCCAAGATTATGAGTACCCCCTCCACTTT. This encodes CASSQDYEYPLHF. This chain links TRBV4-3 with TRBJ1-6; D is unresolved. V was clipped by 0 bases and J by 13 bases, with 10 bases between them. Germline CDR1 reads LGHNA; CDR2 reads YSLEER. This CDR3 is 13 amino acids long.

The chain links TRBV5-1 to TRBJ2-2; D unresolved. CDR1 is SGHRS, CDR2 YFSETQ, per germline. Trimming pared 1 base from V and 1 base from J, leaving 8 bases between. The CDR3 length is 15 residues. CDR3 loop: CASSLQAGNTGELFF. As DNA, the CDR3 is TGCGCCAGCAGCTTGCAGGCCGGGAACACCGGGGAGCTGTTTTTT.

In this sample, this clone turned up a few times. This chain links TRBV7-2 with TRBJ2-2; 8 bases align to TRBD1. CDR3 length equals 14 residues. The V and J ends lost 6 bases and 4 bases, in that order; junction bases with no gene match: 4. Germline V CDR1 and CDR2: SGHTA, FQGNSA. The CDR3 is CASRNRGITGELFF. In DNA, the CDR3 is TGTGCCAGCAGGAACAGGGGGATCACCGGGGAGCTGTTTTTT.

This clone was counted many times. This CDR3 reads CASSLTAGGRSNQPQHF. The CDR3 DNA reads as TGTGCCAGCAGCTTAACTGCAGGGGGAAGGAGCAATCAGCCCCAGCATTTT. The rearrangement links TRBV7-2 to TRBJ1-5; 7 nucleotides line up with TRBD1. Losses at the gene ends were 2 bases for V and 1 base for J; bases not matched to a gene: 8. CDR1 SGHTA and CDR2 FQGNSA come from the germline V gene. CDR3 length: 17 residues.